This T cell receptor (beta chain) was identified during a study of T-cell reconstitution after alpha-beta-depleted transplantation in children. During its preparation, the TCRbeta library received unique molecular identifiers. TCRdb reanalysed the PCR reads using MiXCR and keeps one entry per CDR3 protein. The sample records roughly 400,000 distinct CDR3 sequences, around 21% being singletons. V was shortened by 1 base and J by 10 bases, with 5 bases between the two germline ends. CDR1 and CDR2 from the germline V gene are SQVTM and ANQGSEA. The CDR3 is 10 residues long. The sequence was obtained from a human donor who donated a stem cell graft to a child with acute myeloid leukemia. Sequenced here: PBMCs from the stem cell graft donor, sampled from the stem cell graft. V is TRBV29-1 and J is TRBJ2-1; the D is unclear. The CDR3 spells CSVEGTEQFF. CDR3 in DNA: TGCAGCGTTGAAGGGACGGAGCAGTTCTTC.